Below, 28 T cell receptor beta chains from the same sample are listed, as sequenced in a study of T cell responses to AZD1222 COVID-19 vaccine. The repertoire was sequenced with immunoSEQ multiplex PCR; TCRdb's copy has only in-frame clones and lacks some. This table holds 85,000 to 110,000 clones, around nine tenths found once. The sequencing here drew on peripheral blood, taken on day 0 of AZD1222 vaccination. All receptors derive from an adult in good health.

The rearrangement uses TRBV30 and TRBJ1-4; 8 positions match TRBD1. V dropped 2 bases and J dropped 7; count of bases not matched to a gene: 6. The CDR3 has 14 amino acids. CDR1 is GTSNPN, CDR2 SVGIG, per germline (reference sequence). CDR3 loop: CAWSYGQGSEKLFF. CDR3 DNA sequence: TGTGCCTGGAGTTATGGACAGGGAAGTGAAAAACTGTTTTTT.

V is TRBV18 and J is TRBJ2-5, with 11 bases matching TRBD2. Trimming cost V 3 bases and J 4 bases; bases outside gene matches: 7. Germline V lookup: CDR1 KGHSH, CDR2 LQKENI. The CDR3 has 16 residues. The CDR3 nucleotides are TGTGCCAGCTCACCGAGTAGCGGGGGGGCCGGAGAGACCCAGTACTTC. Translating it yields CASSPSSGGAGETQYF. Full variable domain (missing parts from reference TRBV18 and TRBJ2-5): NAGVMQNPRHLVRRRGQEARLRCSPMKGHSHVYWYRQLPEEGLKFMVYLQKENIIDESGMPKERFSAEFPKEGPSILRIQQVVRGDSAAYFCASSPSSGGAGETQYFGPGTRLLVL.

CDR3 DNA: TGTGCCAGCAGCGGGACAGGGGCAGGCCCCCAGCATTTT. Translation gives CASSGTGAGPQHF. The V gene is TRBV2, the J gene TRBJ1-5, with TRBD1 matching over 10 bases. This CDR3 is 13 amino acids long. The V segment lost 6 bases and the J segment 10 bases; nucleotides outside the gene matches: 6. The germline CDR1 and CDR2 sequences are SNHLY and FYNNEI.

In its sample, this clone was seen a few times. The chain combines TRBV2 with TRBJ2-5; D possibly corresponds to TRBD2 (6 bases). In germline, CDR1 is SNHLY, CDR2 FYNNEI. The CDR3 extends over 14 amino acids. Trimming cost V 7 bases and J 5 bases, with 17 bases left between them. As DNA, the CDR3 is TGTGCCAGCACTGGAGAGGAGGGGTGGGAGACCCAGTACTTC. Its translation: CASTGEEGWETQYF.

J is TRBJ2-1 and V is TRBV6-2 or TRBV6-3; the match to TRBD2 covers 7 bases. With 0 bases clipped from V and 3 bases from J, the junction kept 2 bases outside the gene matches. The CDR3 has 15 residues. Germline CDR1 and CDR2: MNHEY and SVGEGT. The CDR3 loop reads CASSYSGGYYNEQFF. The CDR3 region has the DNA TGTGCCAGCAGTTACTCGGGGGGGTACTACAATGAGCAGTTCTTC.

This clone was observed a few times. The rearrangement uses TRBV7-8 and TRBJ1-4; possibly TRBD1 for D (6 bases). This CDR3 region has 16 residues. The V end lost 6 bases, the J end lost 3 bases, and 17 bases lay between the germline ends. Per germline, CDR1 SGHVS and CDR2 FQNEAQ. The CDR3 DNA reads as TGTGCCAGCAGTTTCTCTGTAGGACAGCCTAATGAAAAACTGTTTTTT. Translation: CASSFSVGQPNEKLFF.

The chain combines TRBV25-1 with TRBJ2-5; D perhaps matches TRBD2 (5 bases). The CDR3 contains 13 residues. The V gene's germline CDR1 is MGHDK and CDR2 SYGVNS. Trimming pared 4 bases from V and 3 bases from J, leaving 9 bases between. Here the CDR3 reads CASSVYGKETQYF. The CDR3 DNA reads TGTGCCAGCAGTGTTTACGGGAAAGAGACCCAGTACTTC.

This clone was found a few times. V usage is TRBV28 and J usage is TRBJ2-1, with D perhaps matching TRBD1 (6 bases). This CDR3 is 13 amino acids long. Per germline, CDR1 MDHEN and CDR2 SYDVKM. With 4 bases removed from V and 4 bases from J, the gap between germline ends came to 8 bases. As DNA, the CDR3 is TGTGCCAGCAGTTCCGGGACATACAATGAGCAGTTCTTC. It yields the protein CASSSGTYNEQFF.

The chain couples TRBV3-1 (or the pseudogene TRBV3-2) to TRBJ1-1, with D maybe TRBD1 (5 bases). Trimming shortened V by 3 bases and J by 8 bases, and 10 bases separated the two germline ends. Germline CDR1 reads LGHDT; CDR2 reads YNNKEL (reference sequence). This CDR3 comprises 12 residues. CDR3 region: CASSQGRREAFF. As DNA, the CDR3 is TGTGCCAGCAGCCAGGGACGTAGAGAAGCTTTCTTT.

The chain employs TRBV5-1 and TRBJ2-7; a weak D match, TRBD2 (5 bases). V was shortened by 0 bases and J by 4 bases, with 8 bases between the two germline ends. The CDR3 consists of 13 residues. Germline V gene sequence: CDR1 SGHRS, CDR2 YFSETQ. CDR3 loop: CASSLGERYEQYF. The CDR3 DNA is TGCGCCAGCAGCTTGGGGGAGCGTTACGAGCAGTACTTC.

The CDR3 region is CSVEVGGSVSGEQFF. For the CDR3, the DNA is TGCAGCGTTGAAGTGGGTGGGAGCGTGTCGGGTGAGCAGTTCTTC. The V and J genes are TRBV29-1 and TRBJ2-1; maybe TRBD2 (5 bases). V dropped 1 base and J dropped 9 bases, with 19 bases sitting between them. The CDR3 is made up of 15 amino acids. Germline values: CDR1 SQVTM, CDR2 ANQGSEA.

This rearrangement joins TRBV10-1 to TRBJ2-7; D is perhaps TRBD1 (6 bases). Trimming stripped 6 bases from V and 6 bases from J, with 12 bases between. Germline V CDR1 and CDR2: WNHNN, SYGVQD (reference sequence). The CDR3 sequence is 12 residues long. CDR3 in DNA: TGCGCCAGCAGCGGACACAGGGCCGAGCAGTACTTC. Encoded protein: CASSGHRAEQYF.

CDR3 in DNA: TGTGCCAGCAGTTCTCCGGGATTAAGCAATCAGCCCCAGCATTTT. Translation gives CASSSPGLSNQPQHF. The rearrangement uses TRBV6-2 or TRBV6-3 and TRBJ1-5, with unresolved D. CDR3 length: 15 amino acids. The germline V gene encodes CDR1 MNHEY and CDR2 SVGEGT. The V and J ends lost 4 bases and 1 base respectively, with 11 bases between them.

The genes are TRBV2 and TRBJ1-4; D ambiguous. Germline CDR1 reads SNHLY; CDR2 reads FYNNEI. Trimming pared 3 bases from V and 4 bases from J, leaving 12 bases between. The CDR3 consists of 15 residues. The CDR3 reads CASSDGRALNEKLFF. CDR3 DNA: TGTGCCAGCAGTGACGGGAGGGCTCTTAATGAAAAACTGTTTTTT.

The genes are TRBV18 and TRBJ1-1; a weak D match, TRBD1 (5 bases). The CDR3 length is 13 residues. V shed 3 bases and J shed 6 bases, with 11 bases lying between them. CDR1 KGHSH and CDR2 LQKENI come from the germline V gene. The CDR3 sequence is CASSPLGAAEAFF. CDR3 DNA: TGTGCCAGCTCACCGCTAGGGGCCGCTGAAGCTTTCTTT.

V usage is TRBV3-1 (or the pseudogene TRBV3-2) and J usage is TRBJ2-1; D unresolved. Germline lookup yields CDR1 LGHDT and CDR2 YNNKEL (reference sequence). The V and J ends lost 0 bases and 7 bases respectively, with 13 bases between them. CDR3 size: 15 residues. In DNA form, the CDR3 reads TGTGCCAGCAGCCAAGATTATTTCGCGGCTAATGAGCAGTTCTTC. It specifies CASSQDYFAANEQFF.

The V gene is TRBV10-1, the J gene TRBJ1-4; D remains ambiguous. This CDR3 is 13 amino acids long. Trimming pared 7 bases from V and 6 bases from J, leaving 12 bases between. The germline V gene has CDR1 WNHNN and CDR2 SYGVQD (reference sequence). The CDR3 DNA is TGCGCCAGCAACGCGGCAGGCGATGAAAAACTGTTTTTT. Encoded protein: CASNAAGDEKLFF.

The CDR3, as DNA: TGTGCCAGCAGCTTAGCAGGGGGTGGCATCACCGGGGAGCTGTTTTTT. It is translated as CASSLAGGGITGELFF. This rearrangement joins TRBV7-6 to TRBJ2-2, with a weak D call TRBD1 (6 bases). Per the germline V gene, CDR1 is SGHVS and CDR2 is FNYEAQ. There are 16 residues in the CDR3. Deletions cut 0 bases from V and 4 bases from J, with 12 bases between.

This chain links TRBV9 with TRBJ1-2; 9 bases agree with TRBD1. V was clipped by 2 bases and J by 2 bases; unmatched bases: 1. The germline gives CDR1 SGDLS, CDR2 YYNGEE. The CDR3 is 14 residues long. CDR3 region: CASSVGQGNYGYTF. CDR3 DNA sequence: TGTGCCAGCAGCGTTGGACAGGGGAACTATGGCTACACCTTC.

The chain couples TRBV11-1 to TRBJ2-2; D possibly corresponds to TRBD1 (6 bases). Germline loops: CDR1 SGHAT, CDR2 FQDESV (reference sequence). V shed 2 bases and J shed 6 bases, with 10 bases lying between them. This CDR3 has 14 residues. CDR3 residues: CASSLFEGAGELFF. The CDR3 coding sequence is TGTGCCAGCAGCTTATTCGAGGGGGCCGGGGAGCTGTTTTTT.

This clone has only one observation. V usage is TRBV3-1 (or the pseudogene TRBV3-2) and J usage is TRBJ1-3; D is unresolved. Germline-derived CDR1 and CDR2 are LGHDT and YNNKEL (reference sequence). The germline V and J ends were trimmed by 6 bases and 4 bases, with 16 bases remaining between them. This CDR3 has 15 residues. In DNA, the CDR3 is TGTGCCAGCAGGCTGGAAGGAACGGGGGGAAACACCATATATTTT. Translation gives CASRLEGTGGNTIYF.

This chain connects TRBV6-5 to TRBJ1-1, with D perhaps TRBD1 (5 bases). This CDR3 contains 13 residues. Germline V lookup: CDR1 MNHEY, CDR2 SVGAGI. Trimming took 7 bases from V and 1 from J, leaving 10 bases between them. In DNA form, the CDR3 reads TGTGCCAGCATGGGGCAGGGGAACACTGAAGCTTTCTTT. Encoded protein: CASMGQGNTEAFF.

The chain uses TRBV6-5 and TRBJ1-2; 7 bases match TRBD1. Germline V gene data show CDR1 as MNHEY and CDR2 as SVGAGI. CDR3 length: 15 amino acids. CDR3 bases: TGTGTCTTGAAAGCGTCCGGGACAGCACAAGGTGGCTACACCTTC. Its translation: CVLKASGTAQGGYTF.

The J gene is TRBJ1-6, the V gene TRBV28; TRBD1 might be the D (6 bases). The V end lost 6 bases, the J end lost 10 bases, and 25 bases lay between the germline ends. Germline V gives CDR1 MDHEN, CDR2 SYDVKM. The CDR3 totals 17 residues. CDR3 in amino acids: CASRGGGPRGGWSPLHF. As DNA, the CDR3 is TGTGCCAGCAGAGGGGGGGGCCCTAGGGGAGGTTGGTCACCCCTCCACTTT.

J is TRBJ2-5 and V is TRBV7-2, with 9 bases aligning to TRBD2. The CDR3 length is 16 residues. The V segment lost 4 bases and the J segment 5 bases; nucleotides outside the gene matches: 11. The germline CDR1 and CDR2 sequences are SGHTA and FQGNSA. The CDR3 loop is CASSSPGIAGAETQYF. The CDR3 DNA is TGTGCCAGCAGCTCCCCTGGTATAGCGGGGGCGGAGACCCAGTACTTC.

The rearrangement links TRBV28 to TRBJ2-7; 9 nucleotides match TRBD2. Germline loops: CDR1 MDHEN, CDR2 SYDVKM. J lost 2 bases, V lost 1 base, and 3 bases had no gene match. The CDR3 runs 15 residues. The CDR3: CASSLSVAGAYEQYF. CDR3 sequence (DNA): TGTGCCAGCAGTTTATCGGTAGCGGGGGCCTACGAGCAGTACTTC. Looking up the rest from reference TRBV28 and TRBJ2-7 gives the full variable domain: DVKVTQSSRYLVKRTGEKVFLECVQDMDHENMFWYRQDPGLGLRLIYFSYDVKMKEKGDIPEGYSVSREKKERFSLILESASTNQTSMYLCASSLSVAGAYEQYFGPGTRLTVT.

The chain couples TRBV15 to TRBJ2-7, with D perhaps matching TRBD1 (6 bases). CDR1 LNHNV and CDR2 YYDKDF come from the germline V gene (reference sequence). V shed 5 bases and J shed 6 bases, with 14 bases lying between them. The CDR3 is 13 residues long. CDR3 protein: CATSPRGGLEQYF. The CDR3 DNA is TGTGCCACCAGCCCACGAGGGGGTCTCGAGCAGTACTTC.

V gene TRBV5-1 combines with J gene TRBJ1-4; tentative D call: TRBD1 (6 bases). This CDR3 has 14 residues. The V end lost 4 bases, the J end lost 6 bases, and 13 bases lay between the germline ends. Germline V gene data show CDR1 as SGHRS and CDR2 as YFSETQ. For the CDR3, the DNA is TGCGCCAGCAGCACAGGGACTTCTGATGAAAAACTGTTTTTT. Translated: CASSTGTSDEKLFF.